This T cell receptor (beta chain) was sequenced during a study of T cells after yellow fever vaccination. The germline CDR1 and CDR2 sequences are SGDLS and YYNGEE. There are 14 residues in the CDR3. With 4 bases removed from V and 10 bases from J, the gap between germline ends came to 21 bases. One entry per CDR3 protein results from TCRdb running MiXCR on the 5' RACE reads. The sample carries some 670,000 distinct CDR3 sequences, roughly an eighth recorded once. This clonotype was observed a handful of times. This receptor was obtained from a young man who received the YFV17D yellow fever vaccine. This specimen was PBMCs, taken on the day of the yellow fever booster vaccination. The V and J genes are TRBV9 and TRBJ2-7, with D unclear. The CDR3 DNA follows: TGTGCCAGCAGCACGTCCGGACCCCCTCTAGAACAGTACTTC. The encoded protein is CASSTSGPPLEQYF.